The rows below give T cell receptor beta chains drawn from one sample of a study of long-term antiretroviral therapy in people with HIV. Here immunoSEQ multiplex PCR was the method, and the copy in TCRdb shows in-frame clones only, minus some. Of about 16,000 clones listed, about 81% are singletons. The material sequenced was unsorted PBMCs, taken 0.1 years after starting antiretroviral therapy. These receptors all stem from a man aged 18-30 years with HIV. Both conserved end residues are part of each CDR3.

J	V	CDR3
TRBJ1-6	TRBV9	CASSVGLHSPLHF
TRBJ1-4	TRBV7-2	CASSLGPGVEKLFF
TRBJ2-3	TRBV7-7	CASSSGPGGSEFSTDTQYF
TRBJ2-7	TRBV15	CATSRPWTSLTIEQYF
TRBJ1-2	TRBV15	CATSRARRISYTF
TRBJ2-7	TRBV27	CASRDFSGQGFYEQYF
TRBJ2-2	TRBV15	CATKGWGQGNTRELFF
TRBJ2-3	TRBV2	CASTTDRTTDTQYF
TRBJ1-1	TRBV19	CASTLSDGDPTGMTGRDLEAFF
TRBJ2-1	TRBV5-1	CASSLKATYNEQFF
TRBJ2-7	TRBV5-8	CASLRTGTYEQYF
TRBJ2-3	TRBV12-5	CASGFGGTSGGPRTDTQYF
TRBJ1-5	TRBV5-4	CASNVKGTDQPQHF
TRBJ1-1	TRBV6-1	CASSSLKGTEAFF
TRBJ2-1	TRBV11-1	CASSKGLNYNEQFF
TRBJ1-5	TRBV6-5	CASSYYGTGGNQPQHF
TRBJ2-7	TRBV7-8	CASSLHRGPSYEQYF
TRBJ1-2	TRBV5-6	CASSLWDRRTYGYTF